Sequencing of this T cell receptor (beta chain) was carried out in a study of regulatory T cells in long-lasting Graves disease. Libraries of TCR beta came from iRepertoire HTBI primers plus Arm-PCR of CDR3 regions. One entry per CDR3 protein results from TCRdb running MiXCR on the multiplex PCR reads. The sample lists some 370,000 distinct CDR3 sequences; less than 25% were seen once. CDR1 SGHTA and CDR2 FQGNSA come from the germline V gene. The CDR3 has 13 amino acids. The ends were cut back, 7 bases at V and 6 bases at J, with 15 bases in the middle. With respect to this clonotype: The antigen is unknown. This may be a read error, as it is one base from a much larger clone.

Time point defined: persistent/refractory GD, antithyroid drugs over 5 years with positive TRAb. TCR sequences were obtained from RNA taken from PBMCs. Staff took around 9 milliliters of peripheral blood and put it into EDTA tubes. Study findings and constraints: Persistent Graves' patients showed a TCR diversity that was lower than that of newly diagnosed ones.

This chain links TRBV7-2 with TRBJ1-2; D unclear. This receptor was taken from a female donor with Graves disease. The sample consisted of peripheral blood mononuclear cells (PBMCs), taken when the disease was refractory, from a patient treated with antithyroid drugs. This CDR3 reads CASMQGSQDGYTF. The CDR3 DNA reads as TGTGCCAGCATGCAAGGGTCCCAAGATGGCTACACCTTC. The full variable domain, completed using reference TRBV7-2 and TRBJ1-2, is GAGVSQSPSNKVTEKGKDVELRCDPISGHTALYWYRQSLGQGLEFLIYFQGNSAPDKSGLPSDRFSAERTGGSVSTLTIQRTQQEDSAVYLCASMQGSQDGYTFGSGTRLTVV.